The T cell receptor (beta chain) described here comes from a study of blood T cells in healthy people across ages. Primers used in a second PCR of roughly 6 to 12 cycles were a sample-barcoded 5' primer and a J-beta primer mix. Each TCR beta cDNA got a 12-nucleotide random molecular identifier. Each CDR3 protein gets one entry after TCRdb re-called the 5' RACE reads with MiXCR. The sample lists some 1 million distinct CDR3 sequences; 40% to 45% were seen once. About this clonotype itself: Antigen specificity is unknown.

The trim removed 5 bases at V and 2 bases at J, leaving 5 bases unmatched. Looked up from germline, CDR1 is MDHEN and CDR2 is SYDVKM. The CDR3 is 15 amino acids. Whole-study results and caveats: Investigators treated diversity estimates from one million T cells as underestimates.

The specimen sequenced was blood. This TCR was sampled from a woman aged 60 to 75 in good health. V gene TRBV28 combines with J gene TRBJ2-7; 11 bases are a match to TRBD1. The CDR3 DNA sequence: TGTGCCAGCAGTCCCGGACAGGGGGCACCCTACGAGCAGTACTTC. Protein: CASSPGQGAPYEQYF.